Following are 5 T cell receptor beta chains from one sample sequenced in a study of technical replicates of blood from a few donors. The repertoire was sequenced with immunoSEQ multiplex PCR; TCRdb's copy has only in-frame clones and lacks some. The sample holds roughly 76,000 clones, 94% seen once. The sequenced material came from T cells isolated from PBMCs. The receptor set was obtained from a human donor in good health.

V and J are TRBV5-1 and TRBJ2-5; TRBD2 matches at 9 bases. The CDR3 runs 14 residues. CDR1 and CDR2 from the germline V gene are SGHRS and YFSETQ. V shed 5 bases and J 5 bases; nucleotides not matched to a gene: 7. This chain's CDR3 is CASRPGLAGETQYF. The DNA for the CDR3 is TGCGCCAGCAGACCGGGACTAGCAGGGGAGACCCAGTACTTC. The whole variable domain, remainder taken from reference TRBV5-1 and TRBJ2-5, is KAGVTQTPRYLIKTRGQQVTLSCSPISGHRSVSWYQQTPGQGLQFLFEYFSETQRNKGNFPGRFSGRQFSNSRSEMNVSTLELGDSALYLCASRPGLAGETQYFGPGTRLLVL.

The chain employs TRBV6-5 and TRBJ2-1; D is uncertain. The V and J ends lost 4 bases and 9 bases respectively, with 10 bases between them. In germline, CDR1 is MNHEY, CDR2 SVGAGI. CDR3 size: 12 residues. DNA for the CDR3: TGTGCCAGCAGTTGGCTAGTTGGTGAGCAGTTCTTC. The encoded protein is CASSWLVGEQFF.

This clone was seen just once. V and J are TRBV28 and TRBJ1-1, with D possibly being TRBD1 (6 bases). Between the trimmed V and J ends, which lost 7 bases and 1 base, there was a span of 13 bases. CDR1 is MDHEN, CDR2 SYDVKM, per germline. This CDR3 region has 14 residues. The CDR3 nucleotides are TGTGCCAGCATTCGAGGGGGTGAGAACACTGAAGCTTTCTTT. Translation: CASIRGGENTEAFF.

This chain joins TRBV5-8 and TRBJ1-4; no definite D call. CDR1 and CDR2 from the germline V gene are SGHTS and YDEGEE. The CDR3 covers 16 residues. Trimming shortened V by 2 bases and J by 7 bases, and 18 bases separated the two germline ends. CDR3 in DNA: TGTGCCAGCAGCTTAGGCGTGGGCGAGATCGGTGAAAAACTGTTTTTT. This encodes CASSLGVGEIGEKLFF.

The rearrangement links TRBV4-2 to TRBJ1-1; D is undetermined. The CDR3 covers 13 residues. V lost 5 bases and J lost 1, with 8 bases in between. Per germline, CDR1 LGHNA and CDR2 YNFKEQ. The CDR3 region is CASSAQKNTEAFF. The CDR3 DNA reads as TGTGCCAGCAGCGCTCAGAAGAACACTGAAGCTTTCTTT.